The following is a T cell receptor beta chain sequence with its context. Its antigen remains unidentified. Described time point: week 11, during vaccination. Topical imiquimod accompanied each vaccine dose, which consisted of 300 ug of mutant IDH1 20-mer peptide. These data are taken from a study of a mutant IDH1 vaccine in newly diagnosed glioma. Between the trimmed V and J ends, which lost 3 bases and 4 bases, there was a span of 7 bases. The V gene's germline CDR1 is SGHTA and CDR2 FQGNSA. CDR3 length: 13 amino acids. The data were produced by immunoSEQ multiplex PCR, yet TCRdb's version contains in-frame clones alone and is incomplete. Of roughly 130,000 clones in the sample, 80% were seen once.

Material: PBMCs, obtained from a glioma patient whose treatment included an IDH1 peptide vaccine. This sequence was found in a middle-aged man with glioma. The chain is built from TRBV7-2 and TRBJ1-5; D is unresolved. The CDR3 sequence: CASSFRENQPQHF. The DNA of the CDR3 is TGTGCCAGCAGCTTTAGGGAAAATCAGCCCCAGCATTTT.